These 2 T cell receptor beta chains share one sample of origin, sequenced in a study of cytomegalovirus exposure and HLA in healthy donors. The PCR had 60 Vbeta and 13 Jbeta primers. TCRdb's table, derived via immunoSEQ multiplex PCR, lists solely in-frame clones and lacks some. The table includes approximately 54,000 clones, more than 65% detected once. Specimen: PBMCs. The source is a woman in her late teens or twenties in good health and CMV-seronegative.

V usage is TRBV9 and J usage is TRBJ2-7; 9 bases map to TRBD1. The CDR3 is made up of 16 amino acids. The ends lost 2 bases at V and 3 bases at J; junction bases unmatched: 9. The germline V gene has CDR1 SGDLS and CDR2 YYNGEE. CDR3 sequence reads: CASSVGTGTEDYEQYF. CDR3 in DNA: TGTGCCAGCAGCGTCGGGACAGGGACTGAGGACTACGAGCAGTACTTC.

The chain links TRBV27 to TRBJ1-5; 8 bases fit TRBD1. The CDR3 loop spans 18 amino acids. V lost 5 bases, J lost 0 bases, and 12 bases stayed unmatched. Germline CDR1 is MNHEY and CDR2 is SMNVEV (reference sequence). The CDR3 loop is CASSGPTGEGYSNQPQHF. The CDR3 DNA is TGTGCCAGCAGTGGTCCGACAGGGGAAGGGTATAGCAATCAGCCCCAGCATTTT.